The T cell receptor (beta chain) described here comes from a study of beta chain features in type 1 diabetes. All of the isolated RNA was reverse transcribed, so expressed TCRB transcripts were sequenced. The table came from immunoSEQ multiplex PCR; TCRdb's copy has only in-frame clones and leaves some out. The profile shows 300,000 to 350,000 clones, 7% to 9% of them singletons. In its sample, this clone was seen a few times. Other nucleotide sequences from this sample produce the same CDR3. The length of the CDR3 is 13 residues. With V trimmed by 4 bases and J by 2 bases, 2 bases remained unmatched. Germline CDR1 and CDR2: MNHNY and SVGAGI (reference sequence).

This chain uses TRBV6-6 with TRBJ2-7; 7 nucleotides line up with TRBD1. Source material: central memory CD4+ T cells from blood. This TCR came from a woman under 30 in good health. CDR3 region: CASSSQGPYEQYF. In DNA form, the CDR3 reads TGTGCCAGCAGTTCACAGGGGCCCTACGAGCAGTACTTC.